This T cell receptor (beta chain) was identified in a study of cytomegalovirus exposure and HLA in healthy donors. Study-level information: In terms of ancestry, the Caucasian-associated cluster contained roughly four fifths of the approximately 430 genotyped donors.

The CDR3 extends over 16 amino acids. Between the trimmed V and J ends, which lost 0 bases and 5 bases, there was a span of 17 bases. Germline V gene sequence: CDR1 GTSNPN, CDR2 SVGIG (reference sequence). Notes on the study in general: Reported findings show TCR beta sequences accurately forecast HLA-A and HLA-B alleles in most subjects.

In regard to this clone: The antigen is unknown.

The PCR used 60 Vbeta and 13 Jbeta primers. Sequencing used immunoSEQ multiplex PCR; TCRdb keeps in-frame clones, though not all of them. The table has about 35,000 clones, approximately 91% seen once; the top ten hold approximately 2.4%. This TCR derives from a woman aged 18-35 years in good health and CMV-seronegative. Sequencing was performed on PBMCs. The rearrangement links TRBV30 to TRBJ1-5, with D uncertain. The CDR3: CAWSVGTADPYQPQHF. The CDR3, as DNA: TGTGCCTGGAGTGTAGGTACAGCCGACCCCTATCAGCCCCAGCATTTT.